This is a list of T cell receptor beta chains from one sample in a study of identical twins. MiXCR, run by TCRdb on the 5' RACE reads, gives a single entry per CDR3 protein. The top ten hold roughly 3.7% of the sample, which has under 250,000 distinct CDR3 sequences, roughly 13% seen once. This same sample was also taken into another study, of yellow fever vaccine responses in identical twins.

Sequenced material: memory (CD45RO+) T cells sorted from blood. These receptors were collected from a woman between 18 and 30 years old in good health. Each CDR3 is given without its conserved first and last residue. Each record gives: J gene, V gene, CDR3 protein.

>TRBJ2-2|TRBV6-2/TRBV6-3
ASSYLVNTGELF
>TRBJ2-1|TRBV4-2
ASSQDRAGGEQF
>TRBJ2-5|TRBV6-1
ASSHVSRGLETQY
>TRBJ1-5|TRBV11-2
ASSPGVGQPQH
>TRBJ2-7|TRBV20-1
SAADPGQVFSGYEQY
>TRBJ2-1|TRBV12-3/TRBV12-4
ASRETTNEQF
>TRBJ2-2|TRBV5-1
ASSPGGFITGELF
>TRBJ2-2|TRBV6-4
ASSDDIGELF
>TRBJ2-7|TRBV20-1
STDSHEDEQY
>TRBJ2-3|TRBV3-1
ASSQGTADTQY
>TRBJ1-1|TRBV7-3
ASSVTGRTEAF
>TRBJ2-5|TRBV20-1
SAISPTRRNEPAETQY
>TRBJ2-2|TRBV7-2
ASSSGLAKAGELF
>TRBJ1-5|TRBV27
ASSILGQPQH
>TRBJ2-1|TRBV11-2
ASSLEGLDYNEQF
>TRBJ2-1|TRBV20-1
SAPDRTASSYNEQF
>TRBJ2-1|TRBV20-1
SARGVRYNEQF